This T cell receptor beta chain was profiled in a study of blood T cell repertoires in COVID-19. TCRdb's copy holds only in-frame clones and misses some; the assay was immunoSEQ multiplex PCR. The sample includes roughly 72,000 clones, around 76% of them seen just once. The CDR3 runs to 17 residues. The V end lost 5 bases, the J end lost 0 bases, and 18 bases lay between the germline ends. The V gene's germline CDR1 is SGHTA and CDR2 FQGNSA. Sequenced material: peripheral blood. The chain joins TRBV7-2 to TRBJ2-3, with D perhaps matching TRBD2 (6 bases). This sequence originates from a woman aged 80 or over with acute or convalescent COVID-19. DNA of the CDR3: TGTGCCAGCAGCCCCCTCGGAGGGCCCCTTAGCACAGATACGCAGTATTTT. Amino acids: CASSPLGGPLSTDTQYF.